The T cell receptor beta chain described here comes from a study of blood T cells in healthy people across ages. The CDR3 extends over 14 amino acids. Germline V gives CDR1 GTSNPN, CDR2 SVGIG (reference sequence). This clonotype was recorded only once. At one end, the junction sequence differs from germline, possibly due to a read error. Using a J-beta primer mix together with a sample-barcoded 5' primer, a second PCR was run for roughly 6 to 12 cycles. TCRdb reprocessed the 5' RACE reads via MiXCR and lists one record per CDR3 protein. The sample lists 1.5 million to 2 million distinct CDR3 sequences; roughly 27% were seen once.

The receptor's source is a woman aged 25 to 39 in good health. Sequencing used blood. The chain couples TRBV30 to TRBJ2-7; D gene uncertain. CDR3 protein: CAWSVGQLSYGQYF. CDR3 nucleotides: TGTGCCTGGAGTGTAGGCCAACTCTCCTACGGGCAGTACTTC. The full variable domain, rest sourced from reference TRBV30 and TRBJ2-7, is SQTIHQWPATLVQPVGSPLSLECTVEGTSNPNLYWYRQAAGRGLQLLFYSVGIGQISSEVPQNLSASRPQDRQFILSSKKLLLSDSGFYLCAWSVGQLSYGQYFGPGTRLTVT.